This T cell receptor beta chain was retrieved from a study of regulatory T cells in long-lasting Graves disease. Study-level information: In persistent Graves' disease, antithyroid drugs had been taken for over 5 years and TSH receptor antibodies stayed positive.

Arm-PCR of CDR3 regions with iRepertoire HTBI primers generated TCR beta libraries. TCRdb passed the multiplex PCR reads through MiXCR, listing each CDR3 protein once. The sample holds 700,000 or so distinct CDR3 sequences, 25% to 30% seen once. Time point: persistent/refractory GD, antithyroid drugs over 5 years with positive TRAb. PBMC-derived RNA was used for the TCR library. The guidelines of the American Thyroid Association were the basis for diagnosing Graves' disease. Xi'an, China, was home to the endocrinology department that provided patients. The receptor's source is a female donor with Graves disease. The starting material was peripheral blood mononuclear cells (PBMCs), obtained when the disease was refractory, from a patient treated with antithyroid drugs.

In DNA, the CDR3 is TGCGCCAGCAGCTACAGGGGGCTGGAGGAAAAACTGTTTTTT. Translation: CASSYRGLEEKLFF. The rearrangement joins TRBV5-1 to TRBJ1-4; TRBD1 aligns across 9 bases. Germline CDR1 SGHRS, CDR2 YFSETQ. V trimming: 3 bases; J trimming: 8 bases; junction bases outside the gene matches: 5. There are 14 residues in the CDR3.